Each of the 23 T cell receptor beta chains below was sequenced from the same sample in a study of cytomegalovirus exposure and HLA in healthy donors. With 60 Vbeta and 13 Jbeta primers, the PCR was carried out. Sequencing used immunoSEQ multiplex PCR; TCRdb keeps in-frame clones, though not all of them. The data contain over 200,000 clones, 70% to 80% of them singletons. What was sequenced was PBMCs. These TCRs come from a woman in her sixties in good health and CMV-seropositive.

The chain employs TRBV5-1 and TRBJ2-2, with 7 bases fitting TRBD1. Germline-derived CDR1 and CDR2 are SGHRS and YFSETQ. The CDR3 covers 17 residues. V gave up 5 bases and J gave up 1 base; unmatched junction bases: 11. For the CDR3, the DNA is TGCGCCAGCAGTTCACAGCCGGGACAGCTGAACACCGGGGAGCTGTTTTTT. Its translation: CASSSQPGQLNTGELFF.

The rearrangement uses TRBV6-6 and TRBJ1-5, with D possibly TRBD1 on 5 matching bases. Germline V gives CDR1 MNHNY, CDR2 SVGAGI (reference sequence). This CDR3 has 15 amino acids. Trimming left V 6 bases short and J 1 base short, with 13 bases between. CDR3 sequence reads: CASRVGHESNQPQHF. CDR3 nucleotide sequence: TGTGCCAGCAGAGTCGGACATGAGAGCAATCAGCCCCAGCATTTT.

This clone was picked up one time. The junction differs from germline at one of its ends, possibly a read error. The chain links TRBV5-1 to TRBJ2-1; the D gene is possibly TRBD2 (6 bases). The CDR3 runs 15 residues. Per the germline V gene, CDR1 is SGHRS and CDR2 is YFSETQ. CDR3: CASSLQGLSYDEQFF. The CDR3 nucleotides read TGCGCCAGCAGCTTGCAGGGACTCTCCTACGATGAGCAGTTCTTC.

As for this clone: A read error may produce the germline difference seen at one junction end. This chain joins TRBV5-1 and TRBJ1-1; D gene ambiguous. The germline gives CDR1 SGHRS, CDR2 YFSETQ. The CDR3 extends over 13 amino acids. CDR3 in amino acids: CASSLDRPTEAFF. The CDR3 DNA sequence: TGCGCCAGCAGCTTGGACAGACCCACTGAGGCTTTCTTT.

This chain links TRBV30 with TRBJ1-3, with 7 positions matching TRBD1. CDR3 length: 13 amino acids. Germline loops: CDR1 GTSNPN, CDR2 SVGIG (reference sequence). The CDR3 nucleotides are TGTGCGATGGGAGGAGGGGGCCGAAACACCATATATTTT. Translation gives CAMGGGGRNTIYF. Variable domain in full (rest from reference TRBV30 and TRBJ1-3): SQTIHQWPATLVQPVGSPLSLECTVEGTSNPNLYWYRQAAGRGLQLLFYSVGIGQISSEVPQNLSASRPQDRQFILSSKKLLLSDSGFYLCAMGGGGRNTIYFGEGSWLTVV.

The chain couples TRBV5-4 to TRBJ2-2; the match to TRBD1 covers 8 bases. Germline CDR1 and CDR2: SGHNT and YYREEE (reference sequence). Trimming removed 3 bases from V and 8 bases from J; junction bases left unmatched: 6. This CDR3 comprises 14 residues. The CDR3 nucleotides read TGTGCCAGCAGCTCGGGACAGGAAAAGGGGGAGCTGTTTTTT. Translating gives CASSSGQEKGELFF.

This clone came up once. The genes are TRBV30 and TRBJ1-5; D is unresolved. Trimming shortened V by 4 bases and J by 1 base, and 17 bases separated the two germline ends. Per germline, CDR1 GTSNPN and CDR2 SVGIG (reference sequence). The CDR3 sequence is 16 residues long. The CDR3 spells CAWTKPRSASNQPQHF. The CDR3 DNA is TGTGCCTGGACCAAGCCGAGGTCCGCGAGCAATCAGCCCCAGCATTTT.

The chain has TRBV4-1 and TRBJ2-7; 9 bases agree with TRBD1. Trimming at V came to 1 base and at J to 3 bases, leaving 7 bases not matched to a gene. The CDR3 extends over 16 amino acids. The germline gives CDR1 MGHRA, CDR2 YSYEKL. CDR3 nucleotide sequence: TGCGCCAGCAGCCAAGTCTGGACAGGGGACTACTACGAGCAGTACTTC. Encoded protein: CASSQVWTGDYYEQYF.

The rearrangement uses TRBV11-2 and TRBJ2-3; the match to TRBD1 covers 7 bases. This CDR3 has 14 amino acids. Germline V CDR1 and CDR2: SGHAT, FQNNGV. V gave up 5 bases and J gave up 7 bases; unmatched junction bases: 9. The CDR3 protein is CASSLRRQGNTQYF. In DNA, the CDR3 is TGTGCCAGCAGCCTCCGCCGACAGGGCAATACGCAGTATTTT.

V usage is TRBV7-9 and J usage is TRBJ1-3; maybe TRBD1 (5 bases). In germline, CDR1 is SEHNR, CDR2 FQNEAQ (reference sequence). V was shortened by 1 base and J by 2 bases, with 9 bases between the two germline ends. CDR3 length: 15 residues. CDR3 in amino acids: CASSLVPGTGNTIYF. For the CDR3, the DNA is TGTGCCAGCAGCTTAGTCCCAGGGACTGGAAACACCATATATTTT.

This clone has more than one count but fewer than ten. The chain couples TRBV30 to TRBJ2-7; 10 positions agree with TRBD2. V was pared by 3 bases and J by 0 bases, with 8 bases of the junction left unmatched. CDR3 size: 16 residues. CDR1 is GTSNPN and CDR2 is SVGIG in the germline V gene (reference sequence). This CDR3 is CAWRVAGGPSSYEQYF. The CDR3 region has the DNA TGTGCCTGGAGGGTAGCGGGGGGCCCGAGCTCCTACGAGCAGTACTTC. The variable domain in full, with the rest retrieved from reference TRBV30 and TRBJ2-7, is SQTIHQWPATLVQPVGSPLSLECTVEGTSNPNLYWYRQAAGRGLQLLFYSVGIGQISSEVPQNLSASRPQDRQFILSSKKLLLSDSGFYLCAWRVAGGPSSYEQYFGPGTRLTVT.

The chain is built from TRBV27 and TRBJ1-1; no clear D. The CDR3 covers 8 residues. The V gene lost 4 bases and the J gene lost 11 bases, with 2 bases spanning the gap. Germline V gives CDR1 MNHEY, CDR2 SMNVEV (reference sequence). CDR3 in DNA: TGTGCCAGCAGTTCGGCTTTCTTT. Encoded protein: CASSSAFF.

This chain's CDR3 is CASSYDLQQPTEPYEQYF. CDR3 sequence (DNA): TGTGCCAGCAGCTACGACCTGCAACAGCCGACCGAACCCTACGAGCAGTACTTC. The chain employs TRBV11-2 and TRBJ2-7; no clear D. CDR3 length: 18 residues. Deletions cut 4 bases from V and 2 bases from J, with 24 bases between. CDR1 and CDR2 from the germline V gene are SGHAT and FQNNGV. The variable domain in full, completed from reference TRBV11-2 and TRBJ2-7, reads EAGVAQSPRYKIIEKRQSVAFWCNPISGHATLYWYQQILGQGPKLLIQFQNNGVVDDSQLPKDRFSAERLKGVDSTLKIQPAKLEDSAVYLCASSYDLQQPTEPYEQYFGPGTRLTVT.

This clone was observed a few times. This chain joins TRBV6-5 and TRBJ1-2, with TRBD1 as a possible D gene (5 bases). Germline V lookup: CDR1 MNHEY, CDR2 SVGAGI. The CDR3 runs to 16 residues. The V gene lost 0 bases and the J gene lost 4 bases, with 15 bases spanning the gap. The CDR3 sequence is CASSYSGGVGVYGYTF. The CDR3 DNA reads TGTGCCAGCAGTTACTCGGGGGGGGTTGGGGTCTATGGCTACACCTTC.

J is TRBJ2-1 and V is TRBV5-1; D may be TRBD1 (5 bases). The CDR3 is made up of 13 amino acids. Trimming left V 4 bases short and J 2 bases short, with 7 bases between. CDR1 and CDR2 from the germline V gene are SGHRS and YFSETQ. The CDR3 nucleotides read TGCGCCAGCAGCAGGGGCACCTACAATGAGCAGTTCTTC. This sequence encodes CASSRGTYNEQFF.

The chain employs TRBV7-8 and TRBJ2-7, with D uncertain. The CDR3 loop spans 11 amino acids. Trimming took 4 bases from V and 5 from J, leaving 6 bases between them. Germline V gives CDR1 SGHVS, CDR2 FQNEAQ. In DNA, the CDR3 is TGTGCCAGCAGCTCTCGTGACGAGCAGTACTTC. Translated, it gives CASSSRDEQYF.

The chain combines TRBV28 with TRBJ1-2; tentative D call: TRBD1 (6 bases). The length of the CDR3 is 14 residues. Germline-derived CDR1 and CDR2 are MDHEN and SYDVKM. V was pared by 5 bases and J by 3 bases, with 13 bases between. The CDR3 reads CASSPQDSHYGYTF. The CDR3 bases are TGTGCCAGCAGTCCCCAGGACAGCCACTATGGCTACACCTTC.

This clone has a handful of counts. The V call is TRBV5-4, the J call TRBJ2-3, with D possibly TRBD2 on 5 matching bases. Germline V gene data show CDR1 as SGHNT and CDR2 as YYREEE (reference sequence). CDR3 length equals 16 residues. The ends were cut back, 4 bases at V and 4 bases at J, with 19 bases in the middle. The CDR3 protein is CASSPRGGDRADTQYF. The CDR3 nucleotides read TGTGCCAGCAGCCCTCGTGGAGGAGATCGGGCAGATACGCAGTATTTT.

The chain uses TRBV7-8 and TRBJ2-1, with D perhaps matching TRBD2 (6 bases). Germline V gives CDR1 SGHVS, CDR2 FQNEAQ. V was clipped by 5 bases and J by 5 bases, with 16 bases between them. The CDR3 consists of 15 residues. CDR3 DNA: TGTGCCAGCAGCGATCGACGGGAGAATCACAATGAGCAGTTCTTC. Its translation: CASSDRRENHNEQFF.

This rearrangement joins TRBV18 to TRBJ2-7; 7 bases align to TRBD1. The CDR3 is made up of 17 amino acids. Germline-derived CDR1 and CDR2 are KGHSH and LQKENI. V lost 1 base, J lost 3 bases, and 12 bases stayed unmatched. DNA of the CDR3: TGTGCCAGCTCACCACGGGCCCCGGACAGGACCGTCTACGAGCAGTACTTC. Translating gives CASSPRAPDRTVYEQYF.

The V gene is TRBV28, the J gene TRBJ2-1, with TRBD1 matching over 7 bases. CDR3 length: 18 residues. V trimming: 6 bases; J trimming: 0 bases; junction bases outside the gene matches: 14. The germline V gene has CDR1 MDHEN and CDR2 SYDVKM. For the CDR3, the DNA is TGTGCCAGCAGCCAACTCCGGGACAGTATTTTCTCCTACAATGAGCAGTTCTTC. This codes for CASSQLRDSIFSYNEQFF.

This chain connects TRBV5-1 to TRBJ2-7; 10 nucleotides match TRBD1. The V and J ends lost 4 bases and 2 bases, in that order; junction bases with no gene match: 3. CDR1 and CDR2 from the germline V gene are SGHRS and YFSETQ. The CDR3 is made up of 14 amino acids. CDR3 DNA sequence: TGCGCCAGCAGCCGAGGACAGGGGGCCTACGAGCAGTACTTC. This translates into CASSRGQGAYEQYF.

This sequence joins TRBV9 and TRBJ1-1, with 8 positions matching TRBD1. J was trimmed by 1 base and V by 2 bases; bases with no gene match: 1. CDR3 size: 14 residues. Per germline, CDR1 SGDLS and CDR2 YYNGEE. The chain's CDR3 is CASSVQGANTEAFF. The CDR3 region has the DNA TGTGCCAGCAGCGTGCAGGGGGCGAACACTGAAGCTTTCTTT.